Each of the 26 T cell receptor beta chains below was sequenced from the same sample in a study of prognosis after radiotherapy for stage I lung cancer. TCR beta CDR3 was amplified from genomic DNA by two-round multiplex PCR. Primers specific to each TRBV and TRBJ gene drove first-round PCR. TCRdb called the multiplex PCR reads again in MiXCR, with one record for every CDR3 protein. The repertoire consists of about 16,000 distinct CDR3 sequences, with around 42% occurring once and the leading ten covering 30% to 50%. The input for sequencing was PBMCs, taken before or after stereotactic body radiation therapy (not recorded which). The receptor set was obtained from a donor over 45 with non-small cell lung cancer.

Of note for this clonotype: It may be a read error: a sequence one base away is much more abundant. This chain joins TRBV5-1 and TRBJ1-4; D uncertain. Between the trimmed V and J ends, which lost 10 bases and 5 bases, there was a span of 21 bases. CDR1 is SGHRS and CDR2 is YFSETQ in the germline V gene. CDR3 length equals 15 residues. The CDR3 nucleotides read TGCGCCTGCAAGGCAGAGGGCACCTCAAATGAAAAACTGTTTTTT. The encoded protein is CACKAEGTSNEKLFF. Supplemented by reference TRBV5-1 and TRBJ1-4, the full variable domain reads KAGVTQTPRYLIKTRGQQVTLSCSPISGHRSVSWYQQTPGQGLQFLFEYFSETQRNKGNFPGRFSGRQFSNSRSEMNVSTLELGDSALYLCACKAEGTSNEKLFFGSGTQLSVL.

Comments on this clonotype: This may be a read error, as it is one base from a much larger clone. The chain carries TRBV6-1 and TRBJ1-2; 8 bases match TRBD1. Germline trimming cut 6 bases from V and 6 bases from J; bases unmatched to any gene: 6. CDR3 length: 13 amino acids. Germline V gene lookup returns CDR1 MNHNS and CDR2 SASEGT. The CDR3 loop reads CASRCDRGNGYTF. The CDR3 DNA follows: TGTGCCAGCAGATGTGACAGGGGAAATGGCTACACCTTC.

As for this clonotype: This is likely an artifact of a read error, given a far larger clone one base away. V gene TRBV6-9 combines with J gene TRBJ1-2; maybe TRBD1 (5 bases). The CDR3 loop spans 17 amino acids. Looked up from germline, CDR1 is MNHGY and CDR2 is SVAAGI. V gave up 3 bases and J gave up 8 bases, with 25 bases separating them. CDR3 residues: CASSYFPDSRGSLGYTF. The CDR3 DNA is TGTGCCAGCAGTTACTTCCCCGACAGCAGAGGAAGTTTGGGCTACACCTTC.

This clonotype showed up many times. J is TRBJ1-2 and V is TRBV3-1; 9 positions match TRBD1. The CDR3 spans 15 residues. The V gene end was trimmed by 10 bases and the J gene end by 5 bases; junction bases not matched to a gene: 14. CDR1 is LGHDT, CDR2 YNNKEL, per germline (reference sequence). This CDR3 reads CATGTGSSLAYGYTF. The CDR3 coding sequence is TGTGCCACCGGGACAGGGAGTAGCTTGGCGTATGGCTACACCTTC.

At least ten counts were recorded for this clonotype. The CDR3 loop is CASSPRGANTGELFF. In DNA, the CDR3 is TGTGCCAGCAGTCCAAGGGGGGCGAACACCGGGGAGCTGTTTTTT. The chain employs TRBV28 and TRBJ2-2; D may be TRBD1 or TRBD2 (6 bases each). V was shortened by 5 bases and J by 0 bases, with 10 bases between the two germline ends. The CDR3 runs 15 residues. Germline CDR1 is MDHEN and CDR2 is SYDVKM.

In its sample, this clonotype was seen once. This likely traces to a read error, being one base from a far larger clone. The J gene is TRBJ2-5, the V gene TRBV7-9; D perhaps matches TRBD1 (5 bases). The CDR3 sequence is 13 residues long. Looked up from germline, CDR1 is SEHNR and CDR2 is FQNEAQ (reference sequence). The CDR3 nucleotides are TGTGCCAACAGCCTAGGGGCGTGGGAGACCCAGTACTTC. Translated, it gives CANSLGAWETQYF.

This clonotype was found many times. V usage is TRBV12-3 or TRBV12-4 and J usage is TRBJ1-4; D uncertain. The CDR3 extends over 14 amino acids. The V and J ends lost 4 bases and 5 bases respectively, with 11 bases between them. The CDR3: CASSSSDINEKLFF. CDR3 nucleotides: TGTGCCAGCAGTTCGTCCGACATAAATGAAAAACTGTTTTTT.

This clonotype was counted a few times. One end of the junction fails to match germline, which may point to a read error. This chain joins TRBV19 and TRBJ2-7, with a possible D match to TRBD2 (6 bases). The germline gives CDR1 LNHDA, CDR2 SQIVND (reference sequence). There are 15 residues in the CDR3. The DNA of the CDR3 is TGTGCCAGTAGTATAGCGGGAGCATCTCTCTACGAGCGGTACTTC. Its translation is CASSIAGASLYERYF.

This clonotype was found once. Given a much more abundant clone one base away, this may be a read error. The chain is built from TRBV2 and TRBJ2-5, with D perhaps matching TRBD1 or TRBD2 (5 bases each). From germline, CDR1 is SNHLY and CDR2 FYNNEI. This CDR3 is 17 amino acids long. The germline V and J ends were trimmed by 2 bases and 5 bases, with 21 bases remaining between them. CDR3: CASSEPRDNGGEETQYF. The CDR3 bases are TGTGCCAGCAGTGAACCCCGCGACAATGGGGGAGAGGAGACCCAGTACTTC.

In this sample, this clonotype turned up many times. The chain combines TRBV30 with TRBJ2-1, with D tentatively TRBD1 (5 bases). CDR1 and CDR2 (germline): GTSNPN, SVGIG (reference sequence). Between the trimmed V and J ends, which lost 4 bases and 3 bases, there was a span of 13 bases. This CDR3 comprises 14 residues. CDR3 sequence: CAWKISDSYNEQFF. The CDR3 DNA is TGTGCCTGGAAAATTTCCGACAGCTACAATGAGCAGTTCTTC.

At least ten counts were recorded for this clonotype. This chain uses TRBV9 with TRBJ2-3, with 8 bases fitting TRBD2. Unmatched junction bases numbered 7, after V lost 4 bases and J lost 3 bases. CDR3 length equals 15 residues. Germline CDR1 SGDLS, CDR2 YYNGEE. CDR3 nucleotide sequence: TGTGCCAGCAGCCTACTAGCGGTGGGAACAGATACGCAGTATTTT. Translated, it gives CASSLLAVGTDTQYF.

This clonotype was observed a few times. The likely explanation is a read error, given a far larger clone one base away. V and J are TRBV6-4 and TRBJ2-2; maybe TRBD2 (6 bases). CDR3 length: 15 residues. The germline V gene encodes CDR1 MRHNA and CDR2 SNTAGT. This chain's CDR3 is CASSPGTANTGGLFF. DNA of the CDR3: TGTGCCAGCAGTCCGGGGACGGCGAACACCGGGGGGCTGTTTTTT.

The count of this clonotype is one. With a far larger clone one base away, a read error is the likely cause. The genes are TRBV6-4 and TRBJ2-6; unclear D gene. Germline V gene sequence: CDR1 MRHNA, CDR2 SNTAGT. Trimming left V 7 bases short and J 0 bases short, with 10 bases between. CDR3 size: 15 residues. In nucleotides, the CDR3 is TGTGCCAGCACGGAGATTTCCTCTGGGGCCAACGTCCTGACTTTC. Translation: CASTEISSGANVLTF.

The chain is built from TRBV19 and TRBJ1-5; a possible D gene is TRBD1 (6 bases). The V end was cut by 4 bases, the J end by 3 bases, with 16 bases between. This CDR3 has 16 residues. CDR1 and CDR2 (germline): LNHDA, SQIVND (reference sequence). This CDR3 reads CASSNTGNDYNQPQHF. The CDR3 nucleotides read TGTGCCAGTAGTAACACAGGGAACGACTACAATCAGCCCCAGCATTTT.

This clonotype was detected ten times or more. The chain links TRBV7-3 to TRBJ2-1; no firm D call. Germline CDR1 reads SGHTA; CDR2 reads FQGTGA. The ends were cut back, 5 bases at V and 6 bases at J, with 11 bases in the middle. CDR3 size: 13 residues. The CDR3 spells CASSEVAGNEQFF. In nucleotides, the CDR3 is TGTGCCAGCAGCGAGGTAGCAGGCAATGAGCAGTTCTTC.

V and J are TRBV6-1 and TRBJ1-2; 7 nucleotides match TRBD1. The CDR3 is made up of 12 amino acids. Germline values: CDR1 MNHNS, CDR2 SASEGT. V trimming: 9 bases; J trimming: 2 bases; junction bases outside the gene matches: 3. The CDR3 sequence is CASLQGNYGYTF. Written as DNA, the CDR3 is TGTGCCAGTTTACAGGGGAACTATGGCTACACCTTC.

By frequency in the sample, this clonotype is medium-sized. V usage is TRBV6-2 or TRBV6-3 and J usage is TRBJ2-7; possibly TRBD2 for D (6 bases). CDR1 MNHEY and CDR2 SVGEGT come from the germline V gene. The ends were cut back, 8 bases at V and 1 base at J, with 18 bases in the middle. The CDR3 has 15 residues. Here the CDR3 reads CASQAGPEGSYEQYF. CDR3 nucleotide sequence: TGTGCCAGCCAAGCGGGCCCGGAGGGATCCTACGAGCAGTACTTC.

V usage is TRBV5-6 and J usage is TRBJ2-5, with TRBD1 matching over 10 bases. Unmatched junction bases numbered 0, after V lost 3 bases and J lost 4 bases. The CDR3 covers 13 residues. CDR1 and CDR2 (germline): SGHDT, YYEEEE. The CDR3 reads CASSWTGGETQYF. Written as DNA, the CDR3 is TGTGCCAGCAGCTGGACAGGGGGAGAGACCCAGTACTTC.

The V call is TRBV7-2, the J call TRBJ1-1; possibly TRBD1 for D (5 bases). With 1 base removed from V and 2 bases from J, the gap between germline ends came to 11 bases. Germline V gives CDR1 SGHTA, CDR2 FQGNSA. The CDR3 spans 15 residues. This chain's CDR3 is CASSLVGGTNTEAFF. The CDR3 coding sequence is TGTGCCAGCAGCTTAGTAGGAGGGACTAACACTGAAGCTTTCTTT. Complete variable domain (other parts from reference TRBV7-2 and TRBJ1-1): GAGVSQSPSNKVTEKGKDVELRCDPISGHTALYWYRQSLGQGLEFLIYFQGNSAPDKSGLPSDRFSAERTGGSVSTLTIQRTQQEDSAVYLCASSLVGGTNTEAFFGQGTRLTVV.

This clonotype occurred many times. The rearrangement links TRBV5-5 to TRBJ1-1, with no clear D. The CDR3 has 16 residues. V gave up 4 bases and J gave up 0 bases, with 16 bases separating them. Germline CDR1 reads SGHKS; CDR2 reads YYEKEE (reference sequence). The CDR3 coding sequence is TGTGCCAGCAGCACTTTCCTCTCCCGGATGAACACTGAAGCTTTCTTT. The encoded protein is CASSTFLSRMNTEAFF.

In its sample, this clonotype was seen a few times. A read error is likely, as this CDR3 ends without the conserved phenylalanine or tryptophan. The chain carries TRBV29-1 and TRBJ1-1; 11 nucleotides match TRBD1. This CDR3 has 12 residues. From germline, CDR1 is SQVTM and CDR2 ANQGSEA. V lost 3 bases and J lost 6; bases outside the gene matches: 0. CDR3 bases: TGCAGCGTTGAGGGACAGGGGGCTGAAGCTTTCCTT. Amino acid sequence: CSVEGQGAEAFL.

DNA for the CDR3: TGCAGTGCTAGAGATCTGCGGAAGACCCAGTACTTC. This codes for CSARDLRKTQYF. The chain uses TRBV20-1 and TRBJ2-5; D gene ambiguous. Trimming shortened V by 0 bases and J by 6 bases, and 8 bases separated the two germline ends. The CDR3 runs to 12 residues. Germline V gene data show CDR1 as DFQATT and CDR2 as SNEGSKA (reference sequence).

By share of the sample, this clonotype is medium-sized (0.01 to 0.1%). The V gene is TRBV19, the J gene TRBJ2-2; TRBD1 might be the D (5 bases). Germline CDR1 LNHDA, CDR2 SQIVND (reference sequence). CDR3 size: 15 residues. Deletions cut 2 bases from V and 4 bases from J, with 11 bases between. The CDR3 bases are TGTGCCAGTAGTATAATCCAGGGCCCCACCGGGGAGCTGTTTTTT. Translated, it gives CASSIIQGPTGELFF.

In its sample, this clonotype was seen a few times. This likely stems from a read error, as it lies one base from a far larger clone. J is TRBJ2-7 and V is TRBV6-2 or TRBV6-3, with D maybe TRBD1 (6 bases). Trimming cost V 0 bases and J 13 bases, with 22 bases left between them. The CDR3 is made up of 15 amino acids. Germline CDR1 reads MNHEY; CDR2 reads SVGEGT. CDR3 in amino acids: CASSYSRQVAPGYYF. In nucleotides, the CDR3 is TGTGCCAGCAGTTACTCCCGACAGGTGGCCCCAGGTTACTACTTC.

This CDR3 is CASKNYMVSGGTLVNEKLFF. For the CDR3, the DNA is TGTGCCAGCAAGAACTATATGGTGAGCGGGGGAACCCTAGTAAATGAAAAACTGTTTTTT. The chain combines TRBV6-2 or TRBV6-3 with TRBJ1-4, with D tentatively TRBD1 (5 bases). The germline V gene encodes CDR1 MNHEY and CDR2 SVGEGT. This CDR3 is built from 20 residues. V lost 7 bases, J lost 5 bases, and 32 bases lay in between.

Many counts were recorded for this clonotype. This chain connects TRBV5-1 to TRBJ2-7; possibly TRBD2 for D (5 bases). This CDR3 is 14 amino acids long. Germline CDR1 is SGHRS and CDR2 is YFSETQ. V dropped 3 bases and J dropped 4 bases, with 14 bases sitting between them. CDR3 sequence reads: CASSSEAAAYEQYF. The CDR3 DNA reads as TGCGCCAGCAGCTCGGAGGCAGCGGCGTACGAGCAGTACTTC.